The 6 T cell receptor beta chains given below trace back to one sample, sequenced in a study of cytotoxic CD8 clonotypes in ibrutinib-treated CLL. The repertoire was sequenced with immunoSEQ multiplex PCR; TCRdb's copy has only in-frame clones and lacks some. The profile shows 250,000 to 350,000 clones, less than 85% of them singletons. This material consisted of PBMCs, taken at disease progression, from a patient treated with ibrutinib. The receptors were sampled from a human donor with chronic lymphocytic leukemia.

This chain connects TRBV19 to TRBJ1-1; no clear D gene. Germline V CDR1 and CDR2: LNHDA, SQIVND (reference sequence). The length of the CDR3 is 14 residues. With 0 bases removed from V and 1 base from J, the gap between germline ends came to 6 bases. CDR3 sequence: CASSIDNGNTEAFF. CDR3 bases: TGTGCCAGTAGTATAGATAACGGGAACACTGAAGCTTTCTTT.

This chain links TRBV5-1 with TRBJ2-3; the match to TRBD2 covers 9 bases. Germline trimming cut 2 bases from V and 4 bases from J; bases unmatched to any gene: 11. This CDR3 comprises 17 residues. The germline CDR1 and CDR2 sequences are SGHRS and YFSETQ. CDR3 in DNA: TGCGCCAGCAGCTTAGTTTTTAGCGGGGGTATCCCAGATACGCAGTATTTT. Its translation: CASSLVFSGGIPDTQYF. The entire variable domain, with the rest obtained from reference TRBV5-1 and TRBJ2-3, is as follows: KAGVTQTPRYLIKTRGQQVTLSCSPISGHRSVSWYQQTPGQGLQFLFEYFSETQRNKGNFPGRFSGRQFSNSRSEMNVSTLELGDSALYLCASSLVFSGGIPDTQYFGPGTRLTVL.

The rearrangement uses TRBV4-1 and TRBJ2-1; D ambiguous. V was trimmed by 4 bases and J by 0 bases, leaving 7 bases between them. The V gene's germline CDR1 is MGHRA and CDR2 YSYEKL. There are 14 residues in the CDR3. CDR3 sequence (DNA): TGCGCCAGCAGCCGGGCCAGCTCCTACAATGAGCAGTTCTTC. It translates to CASSRASSYNEQFF.

J is TRBJ2-7 and V is TRBV4-1; D is ambiguous. This CDR3 has 13 amino acids. Trimming took 0 bases from V and 3 from J, leaving 6 bases between them. In germline, CDR1 is MGHRA, CDR2 YSYEKL. The CDR3 loop reads CASSQELFYEQYF. The DNA of the CDR3 is TGCGCCAGCAGCCAAGAACTATTCTACGAGCAGTACTTC.

This clone was observed a few times. The chain uses TRBV5-4 and TRBJ2-7; the D gene could be TRBD1 or TRBD2 (6 bases each). CDR1 and CDR2 from the germline V gene are SGHNT and YYREEE (reference sequence). With 4 bases removed from V and 3 bases from J, the gap between germline ends came to 17 bases. The length of the CDR3 is 15 residues. CDR3 sequence (DNA): TGTGCCAGCAGCCACATAGACAGGAGGGGCTACGAGCAGTACTTC. Its protein product is CASSHIDRRGYEQYF.

This clone was seen a few times. The CDR3 reads CASAGNYGYTF. The CDR3 nucleotides read TGTGCCAGCGCAGGGAACTATGGCTACACCTTC. This chain connects TRBV28 to TRBJ1-2; tentative D call: TRBD1 (5 bases). The germline CDR1 and CDR2 sequences are MDHEN and SYDVKM. This CDR3 is 11 amino acids long. The germline V and J ends were trimmed by 8 bases and 2 bases, with 6 bases remaining between them.